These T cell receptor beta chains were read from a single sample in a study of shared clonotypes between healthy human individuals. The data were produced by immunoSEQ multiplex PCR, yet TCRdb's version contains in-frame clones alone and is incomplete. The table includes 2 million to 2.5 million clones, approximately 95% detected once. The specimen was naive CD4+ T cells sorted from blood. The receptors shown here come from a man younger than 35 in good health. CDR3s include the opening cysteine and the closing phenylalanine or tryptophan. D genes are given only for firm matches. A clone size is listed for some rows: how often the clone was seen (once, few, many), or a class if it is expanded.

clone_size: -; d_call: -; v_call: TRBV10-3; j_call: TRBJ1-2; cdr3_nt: TGTGCCATCAGTGAAAGTGGGAACTATGGCTACACCTTC; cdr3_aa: CAISESGNYGYTF
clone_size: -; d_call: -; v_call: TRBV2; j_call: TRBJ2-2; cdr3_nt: TGTGCCAGCTCGGGGATAGAAATAACCGGGGAGCTGTTTTTT; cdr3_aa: CASSGIEITGELFF
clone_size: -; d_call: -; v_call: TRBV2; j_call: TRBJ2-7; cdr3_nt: TGTGCCAGCAGTGGGGGCTACGAGCAGTACTTC; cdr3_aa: CASSGGYEQYF
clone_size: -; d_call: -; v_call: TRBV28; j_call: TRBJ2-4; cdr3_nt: TGTGCCAGCACGAGAGGTTCCGGGCCCTCGGATGACATTCAGTACTTC; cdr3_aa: CASTRGSGPSDDIQYF
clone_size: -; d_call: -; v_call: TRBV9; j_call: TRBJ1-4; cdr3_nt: TGTGCCAGCAGCGTGGGCAGTTTGAATGAAAAACTGTTTTTT; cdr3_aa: CASSVGSLNEKLFF
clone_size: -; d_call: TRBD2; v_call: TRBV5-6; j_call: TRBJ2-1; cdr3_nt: TGTGCCAGCAGCTTGGCTAGCGGGAGATTAAATGAGCAGTTCTTC; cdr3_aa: CASSLASGRLNEQFF
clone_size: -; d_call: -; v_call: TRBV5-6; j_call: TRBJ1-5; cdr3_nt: TGTGCCAGCAGTTTTGCAGGGCCAGGGGGCAATCAGCCCCAGCATTTT; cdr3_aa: CASSFAGPGGNQPQHF
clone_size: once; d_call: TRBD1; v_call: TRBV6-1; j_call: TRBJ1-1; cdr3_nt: TGTGCCAGCAGTGTACAGGGGGCGCCGGGCACTGAAGCTTTCTTT; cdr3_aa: CASSVQGAPGTEAFF
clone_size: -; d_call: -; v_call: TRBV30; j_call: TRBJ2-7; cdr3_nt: TGTGCCTGGAGTGTCACAGGGGGGGGCTACGAGCAGTACTTC; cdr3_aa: CAWSVTGGGYEQYF
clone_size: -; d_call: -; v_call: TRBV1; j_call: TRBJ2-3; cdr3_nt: TGCACCAGCAGCCAAGATTCTAGCGGGGGGTATAGCACAGATACGCAGTATTTT; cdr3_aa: CTSSQDSSGGYSTDTQYF
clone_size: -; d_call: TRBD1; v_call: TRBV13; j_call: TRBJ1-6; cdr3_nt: TGTGCCAGCAGCTTAGGCCTAATAGGACAGGGGGCTTCTGATTCACCCCTCCACTTT; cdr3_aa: CASSLGLIGQGASDSPLHF
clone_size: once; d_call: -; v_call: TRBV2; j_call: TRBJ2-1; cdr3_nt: TGTGCCAGCCAGGGTGGGTCCTTACACAATGAGCAGTTCTTC; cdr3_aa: CASQGGSLHNEQFF
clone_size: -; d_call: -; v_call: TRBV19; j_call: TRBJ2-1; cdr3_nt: TGTGCCAGTAGTCCTGGGAACCGGGACTTCCATGGGCAGTTCTTC; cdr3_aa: CASSPGNRDFHGQFF
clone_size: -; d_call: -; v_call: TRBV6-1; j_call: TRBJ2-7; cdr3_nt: TGTGCCAGCAGTTTTGGACAGCACTACGAGCAGTACTTC; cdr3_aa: CASSFGQHYEQYF
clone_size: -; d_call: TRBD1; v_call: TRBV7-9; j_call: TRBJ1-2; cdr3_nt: TGTGCCAGCAGCCCGGGACAGGGGATGGAACCCTATGGCTACACCTTC; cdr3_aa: CASSPGQGMEPYGYTF
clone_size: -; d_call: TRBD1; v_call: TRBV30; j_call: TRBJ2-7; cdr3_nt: TGTGCCTGGAAAGTGGACAGGGCGAACGAGCAGTACTTC; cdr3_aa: CAWKVDRANEQYF
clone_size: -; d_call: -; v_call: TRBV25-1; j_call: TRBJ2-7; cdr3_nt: TGTGCCAGCAGTGAATTCGACAGGATTCCCTCCTACGAGCAGTACTTC; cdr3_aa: CASSEFDRIPSYEQYF
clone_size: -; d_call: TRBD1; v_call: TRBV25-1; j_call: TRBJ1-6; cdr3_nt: TGTGCCACCAGTACAGGGGATCCCTATAATTCACCCCTCCACTTT; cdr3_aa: CATSTGDPYNSPLHF
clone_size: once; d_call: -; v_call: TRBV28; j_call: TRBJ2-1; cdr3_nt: TGTGCCAGCAGTTTCTGGGAAGGGGGCAATGAGCAGTTCTTC; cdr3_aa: CASSFWEGGNEQFF
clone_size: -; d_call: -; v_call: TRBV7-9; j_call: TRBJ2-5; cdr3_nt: TGTGCCAGCAGCGCCTCCTCCCCGGGAGCGCCCGGGACCCAGTACTTC; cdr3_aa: CASSASSPGAPGTQYF
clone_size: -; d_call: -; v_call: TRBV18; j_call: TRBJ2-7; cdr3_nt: TGTGCCAGCTCACCACCGCTACGGGAGACCTACGAGCAGTACTTC; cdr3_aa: CASSPPLRETYEQYF
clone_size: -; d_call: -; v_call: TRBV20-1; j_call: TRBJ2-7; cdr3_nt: TGCAGTGCTACGGACGGCTACGAGCAGTACTTC; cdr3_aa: CSATDGYEQYF
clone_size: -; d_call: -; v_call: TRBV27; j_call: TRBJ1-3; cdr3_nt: TGTGCCAGCAGTTCCGGGACGTTTGGAAACACCATATATTTT; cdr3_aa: CASSSGTFGNTIYF
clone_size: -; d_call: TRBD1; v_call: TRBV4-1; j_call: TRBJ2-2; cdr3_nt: TGCGCCAGCAGCCCCCTAGGACAGGGTGGTGGTATCGGGGAGCTGTTTTTT; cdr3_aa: CASSPLGQGGGIGELFF
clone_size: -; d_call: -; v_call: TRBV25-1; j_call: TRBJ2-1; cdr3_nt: TGTGCCAGCAGTGAATATAAGAGCCAGAACAATGAGCAGTTCTTC; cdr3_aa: CASSEYKSQNNEQFF
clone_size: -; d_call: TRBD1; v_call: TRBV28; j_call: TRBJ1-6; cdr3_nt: TGTGCCAGCAGGCTAGTGACAGGGATTTCTTCACCCCTCCACTTT; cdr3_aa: CASRLVTGISSPLHF
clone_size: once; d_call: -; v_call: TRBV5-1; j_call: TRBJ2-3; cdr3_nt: TGCGCCAGCACCGGGGAGACTACGCAGTATTTT; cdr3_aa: CASTGETTQYF
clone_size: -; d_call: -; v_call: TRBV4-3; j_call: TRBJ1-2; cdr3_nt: TGCGCCAGCAGCCAAGATCGCAGCTCTTATGGCTACACCTTC; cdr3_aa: CASSQDRSSYGYTF
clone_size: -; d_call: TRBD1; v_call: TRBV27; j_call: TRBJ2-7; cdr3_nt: TGTGCCAGCAGCGGGACAGTAAAACCTTACGAGCAGTACTTC; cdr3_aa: CASSGTVKPYEQYF
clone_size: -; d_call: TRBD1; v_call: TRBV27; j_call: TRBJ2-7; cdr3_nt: TGTGCCAGCAGCCAGAAGTCCTTCCGGGACAGGGCCTACGAGCAGTACTTC; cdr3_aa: CASSQKSFRDRAYEQYF